This is a list of T cell receptor beta chains from one sample in a study of metastatic and nonmetastatic thyroid tumors. TCRdb re-analyzed the PCR reads using MiXCR. The sample has 80,000 to 85,000 clones, about an eighth seen once. The specimen was tumor tissue. The source of these receptors is a female donor with papillary thyroid cancer or a benign thyroid nodule (not recorded which). Some clones in this sample may be carry-over from other donors' samples. The CDR3 runs from the conserved cysteine through the conserved F or W. A D gene is named only where the DNA matches it firmly. Clone size is shown for a subset of rows, as once, few, many or a class of expanded clone.

d_call	v_call	clone_size	j_call	cdr3_aa	cdr3_nt
TRBD2	TRBV2	many	TRBJ2-1	CASSSGGPSYNEQFF	TGTGCCAGCAGTTCGGGGGGACCGTCCTACAATGAGCAGTTCTTC
.	TRBV30	many	TRBJ1-1	CAWRHPRLTPLGTEAFF	TGTGCCTGGAGGCATCCGCGACTTACCCCCCTTGGGACTGAAGCTTTCTTT
.	TRBV20-1	many	TRBJ1-1	CSAGTPRGMNTEAFF	TGCAGTGCTGGCACCCCCCGGGGCATGAACACTGAAGCTTTCTTT
.	TRBV20-1	many	TRBJ2-6	CSASSQHFSGANVLTF	TGCAGTGCTAGTTCGCAACATTTCTCTGGGGCCAACGTCCTGACTTTC
.	TRBV6-2/TRBV6-3	.	TRBJ1-2	CASSYYLQATYGYNF	TGTGCCAGCAGTTACTATTTGCAGGCAACCTATGGCTACAACTTC
.	TRBV19	many	TRBJ1-5	CASSIGYSNQPQHF	TGTGCCAGTAGTATTGGGTATAGCAATCAGCCCCAGCATTTT
.	TRBV6-6	many	TRBJ2-7	CASSPKGFGLQPSTSYEQYF	TGTGCCAGCAGTCCCAAAGGGTTTGGACTACAACCCTCTACCTCCTACGAGCAGTACTTC
.	TRBV9	.	TRBJ2-4	CASTPGGPLNIQYF	TGTGCCAGCACCCCGGGGGGCCCATTGAACATTCAGTACTTC
.	TRBV18	.	TRBJ1-1	CASSHKALGSGNTEAFF	TGTGCCAGCTCTCACAAGGCGTTAGGATCGGGGAACACTGAAGCTTTCTTT
TRBD1	TRBV14	many	TRBJ2-3	CASSIRQGVAGTDTQYF	TGTGCCAGCAGCATACGACAGGGTGTCGCGGGCACAGATACGCAGTATTTT
.	TRBV9	many	TRBJ2-7	CASSAPWTNFSYEQYF	TGTGCCAGCAGCGCCCCCTGGACAAACTTCTCCTACGAGCAGTACTTC
.	TRBV12-3/TRBV12-4	many	TRBJ1-4	CASSFAQGTNEKLFF	TGTGCCAGCAGTTTCGCCCAGGGGACTAATGAAAAACTGTTTTTT
.	TRBV28	many	TRBJ1-2	CASRGAPSNYGYTF	TGTGCCAGCCGGGGAGCCCCGTCTAACTATGGCTACACCTTC
TRBD2	TRBV2	.	TRBJ2-7	CASSEARGLAGGPLYEQYF	TGTGCCAGCAGTGAAGCGCGGGGACTAGCGGGGGGCCCCCTCTACGAGCAGTACTTC
.	TRBV20-1	few	TRBJ1-3	CSADLGEQDPSGNTIYF	TGCAGTGCTGATCTAGGGGAACAGGACCCATCTGGAAACACCATATATTTT
TRBD1	TRBV2	many	TRBJ1-1	CASSRDRGRFTEAFF	TGTGCCAGCAGCCGGGACAGGGGGCGTTTTACTGAAGCTTTCTTT
.	TRBV20-1	few	TRBJ2-2	CSVIIPNTGELFF	TGCAGTGTAATTATTCCGAACACCGGGGAGCTGTTTTTT
.	TRBV12-3/TRBV12-4	many	TRBJ2-4	CASSSQSAKNIQYF	TGTGCCAGCAGTTCCCAATCCGCCAAAAACATTCAGTACTTC
.	TRBV20-1	many	TRBJ2-1	CSARDSPAGHNEQFF	TGCAGTGCTAGAGATTCTCCCGCGGGACACAATGAGCAGTTCTTC
TRBD2	TRBV20-1	many	TRBJ2-1	CSAEPGTSYNEQFF	TGCAGTGCCGAACCTGGGACTAGCTACAATGAGCAGTTCTTC
TRBD2	TRBV12-3/TRBV12-4	.	TRBJ2-1	CASTDSREASYNEQFF	TGTGCCAGCACCGACTCTCGGGAGGCTTCCTACAATGAGCAGTTCTTC
.	TRBV20-1	many	TRBJ1-6	CSAPTRSRSPLHF	TGCAGTGCCCCTACCCGAAGTAGATCACCCCTCCACTTT
TRBD2	TRBV29-1	many	TRBJ2-5	CSVLGTSGETQYF	TGCAGCGTTTTAGGGACTAGCGGGGAGACCCAGTACTTC